These T cell receptor beta chains were read from a single sample in a study of T cells in severe cutaneous drug reactions. TCRdb reanalyzed the multiplex PCR reads, giving one entry per CDR3 protein sequence and no DNA. There are 10,000 or so distinct CDR3 sequences in the sample, with under 25% held by the top ten. The sequenced material came from cells from a skin blister. All receptors derive from a human donor with Stevens-Johnson syndrome, a severe cutaneous drug reaction. The CDR3 runs from the conserved cysteine through the conserved F or W. Some rows mark clone size as missing; the rest say once, few, many or name a class of expanded clone.

>TRBJ1-2|14|TRBV20-1|medium-sized
CSATKPDRGLGYTF
>TRBJ2-1|16|TRBV9|-
CASSVRSSGSTDEQFF
>TRBJ2-1|15|TRBV20-1|-
CSASSPRGQLDEQFF
>TRBJ2-5|15|TRBV20-1|-
CSAPGSYRGLETQYF
>TRBJ2-3|16|TRBV29-1|-
CSVEDWDRGRRDTQYF
>TRBJ2-7|13|TRBV29-1|-
CSVAGGRTYEQYF
>TRBJ2-4|16|TRBV20-1|-
CSARAPRDSSKNIQYF
>TRBJ2-7|16|TRBV20-1|medium-sized
CSASPTRTVVNYEQYF
>TRBJ1-2|11|TRBV29-1|-
CSVPSRDGYTF
>TRBJ1-2|14|TRBV29-1|-
CSVALDRGLNGYTF
>TRBJ2-7|15|TRBV29-1|-
CSVEGGPGQTYEQYF
>TRBJ2-4|15|TRBV20-1|-
CSARRTGIDKNIQYF
>TRBJ2-3|16|TRBV20-1|medium-sized
CSARDYSRAGTDTQYF
>TRBJ1-1|12|TRBV29-1|-
CSAGQLNTEAFF
>TRBJ1-2|13|TRBV29-1|-
CSPDRSPTYGYTF
>TRBJ2-1|12|TRBV20-1|medium-sized
CSAPATYNEQFF
>TRBJ1-3|14|TRBV29-1|-
CSAIQDLSGNTIYF
>TRBJ1-3|15|TRBV20-1|medium-sized
CSARDAGGSGNTIYF
>TRBJ2-2|16|TRBV20-1|-
CSARDIRQGPTGELFF
>TRBJ2-3|13|TRBV29-1|-
CSVERGIQDTQYF
>TRBJ2-7|13|TRBV20-1|medium-sized
CSARGRGLREQYF
>TRBJ2-1|14|TRBV29-1|-
CSVGGGGAGNEQFF
>TRBJ2-1|13|TRBV20-1|medium-sized
CSIDGGTYNEQFF
>TRBJ2-1|11|TRBV7-2|medium-sized
CASSFYNEQFF
>TRBJ1-1|11|TRBV29-1|-
CSVVPEAEAFF